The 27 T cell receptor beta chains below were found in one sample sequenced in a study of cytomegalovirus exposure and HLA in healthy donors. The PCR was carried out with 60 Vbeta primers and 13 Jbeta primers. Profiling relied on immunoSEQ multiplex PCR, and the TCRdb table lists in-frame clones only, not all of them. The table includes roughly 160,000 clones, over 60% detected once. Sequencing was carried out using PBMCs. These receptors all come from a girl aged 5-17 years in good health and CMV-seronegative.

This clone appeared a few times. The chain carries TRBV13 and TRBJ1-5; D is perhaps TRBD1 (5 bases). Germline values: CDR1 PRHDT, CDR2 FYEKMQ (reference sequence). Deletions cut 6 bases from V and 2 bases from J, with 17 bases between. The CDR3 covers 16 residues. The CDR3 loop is CASSSGTAFGNQPQHF. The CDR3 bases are TGTGCCAGCAGTTCCGGGACTGCTTTTGGCAATCAGCCCCAGCATTTT.

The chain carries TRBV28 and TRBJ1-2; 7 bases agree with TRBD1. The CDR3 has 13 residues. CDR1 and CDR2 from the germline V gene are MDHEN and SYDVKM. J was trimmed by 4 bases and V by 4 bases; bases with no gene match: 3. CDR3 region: CASSSPGGYGYTF. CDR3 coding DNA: TGTGCCAGCAGTTCACCAGGGGGCTATGGCTACACCTTC.

This CDR3 reads CAWSARANSPLHF. CDR3 nucleotides: TGTGCCTGGAGTGCCAGGGCTAATTCACCCCTCCACTTT. The gene calls are TRBV30 and TRBJ1-6; D possibly corresponds to TRBD1 (5 bases). The CDR3 has 13 amino acids. The V end lost 1 base, the J end lost 6 bases, and 7 bases lay between the germline ends. Per the germline V gene, CDR1 is GTSNPN and CDR2 is SVGIG (reference sequence).

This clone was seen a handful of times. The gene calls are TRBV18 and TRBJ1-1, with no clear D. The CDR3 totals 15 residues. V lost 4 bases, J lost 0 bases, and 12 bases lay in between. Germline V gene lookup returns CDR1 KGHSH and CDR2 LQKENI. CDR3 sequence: CASSRTDLMNTEAFF. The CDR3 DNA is TGTGCCAGCTCACGTACAGATCTGATGAACACTGAAGCTTTCTTT.

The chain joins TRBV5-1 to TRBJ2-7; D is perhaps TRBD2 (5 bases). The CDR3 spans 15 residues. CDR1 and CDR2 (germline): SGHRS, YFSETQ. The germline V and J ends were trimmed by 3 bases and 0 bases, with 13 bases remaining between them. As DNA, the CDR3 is TGCGCCAGCAGCTCAGGACGGGGAAGCTCCTACGAGCAGTACTTC. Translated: CASSSGRGSSYEQYF.

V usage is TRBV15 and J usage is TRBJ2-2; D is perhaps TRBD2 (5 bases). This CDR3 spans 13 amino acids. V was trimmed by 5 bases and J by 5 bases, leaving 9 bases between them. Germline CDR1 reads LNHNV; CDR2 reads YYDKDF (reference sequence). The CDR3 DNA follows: TGTGCCACCAGCGAGAGGGAAACCGGGGAGCTGTTTTTT. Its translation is CATSERETGELFF.

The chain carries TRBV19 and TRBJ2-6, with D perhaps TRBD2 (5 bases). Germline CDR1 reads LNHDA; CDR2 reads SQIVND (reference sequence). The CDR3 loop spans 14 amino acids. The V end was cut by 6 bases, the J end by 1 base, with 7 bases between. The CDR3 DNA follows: TGTGCCAGTAGGGACTTTTCTGGGGCCAACGTCCTGACTTTC. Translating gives CASRDFSGANVLTF.

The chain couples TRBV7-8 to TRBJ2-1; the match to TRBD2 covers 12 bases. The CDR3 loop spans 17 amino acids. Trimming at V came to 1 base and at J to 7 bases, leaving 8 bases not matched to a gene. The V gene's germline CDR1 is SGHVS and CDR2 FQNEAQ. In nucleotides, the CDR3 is TGTGCCAGCAGCTTAGGGGCTAGCGGGGGGGCGAAGAATGAGCAGTTCTTC. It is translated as CASSLGASGGAKNEQFF.

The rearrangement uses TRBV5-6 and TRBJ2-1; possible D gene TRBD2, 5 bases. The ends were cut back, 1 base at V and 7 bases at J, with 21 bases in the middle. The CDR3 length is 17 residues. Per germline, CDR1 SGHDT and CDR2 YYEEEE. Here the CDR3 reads CASSLFHSRGLVNEQFF. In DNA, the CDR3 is TGTGCCAGCAGCTTGTTTCATAGTCGGGGTCTTGTTAATGAGCAGTTCTTC.

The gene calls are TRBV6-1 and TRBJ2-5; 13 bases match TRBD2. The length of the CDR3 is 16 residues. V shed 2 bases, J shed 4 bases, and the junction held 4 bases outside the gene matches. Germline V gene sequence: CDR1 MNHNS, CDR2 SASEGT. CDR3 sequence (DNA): TGTGCCAGCAGTGAAATCGGACTAGCGGGGGCAGAGACCCAGTACTTC. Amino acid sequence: CASSEIGLAGAETQYF.

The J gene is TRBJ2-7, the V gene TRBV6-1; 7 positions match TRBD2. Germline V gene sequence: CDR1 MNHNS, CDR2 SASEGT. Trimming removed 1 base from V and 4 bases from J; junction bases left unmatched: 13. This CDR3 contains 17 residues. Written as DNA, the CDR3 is TGTGCCAGCAGTGAAGTCGGGGGGTCAACGGACCTGTACGAGCAGTACTTC. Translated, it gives CASSEVGGSTDLYEQYF.

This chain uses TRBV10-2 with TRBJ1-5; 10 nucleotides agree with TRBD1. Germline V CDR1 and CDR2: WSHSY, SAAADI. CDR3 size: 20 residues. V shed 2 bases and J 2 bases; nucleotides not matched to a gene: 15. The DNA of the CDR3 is TGCGCCAGCAGTGAGGCCTCCCTTCTTTCCGGGACAGGGGGCAATCAGCCCCAGCATTTT. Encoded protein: CASSEASLLSGTGGNQPQHF.

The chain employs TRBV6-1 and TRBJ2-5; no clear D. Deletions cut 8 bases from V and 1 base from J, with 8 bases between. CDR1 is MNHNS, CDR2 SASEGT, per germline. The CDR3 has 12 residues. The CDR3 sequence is CASETFQETQYF. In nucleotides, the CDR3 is TGTGCCAGCGAGACATTCCAAGAGACCCAGTACTTC.

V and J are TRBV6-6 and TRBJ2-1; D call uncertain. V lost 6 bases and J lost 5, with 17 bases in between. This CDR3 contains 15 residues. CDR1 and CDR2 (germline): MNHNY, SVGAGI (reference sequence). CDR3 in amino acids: CASRPQVNRNNEQFF. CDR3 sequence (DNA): TGTGCCAGCAGACCCCAGGTTAATAGGAACAATGAGCAGTTCTTC.

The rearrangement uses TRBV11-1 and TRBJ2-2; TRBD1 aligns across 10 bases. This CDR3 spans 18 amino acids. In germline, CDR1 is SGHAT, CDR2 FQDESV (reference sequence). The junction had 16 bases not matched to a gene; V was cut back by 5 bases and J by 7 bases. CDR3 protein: CASSHNPGQGLSGGELFF. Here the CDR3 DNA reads TGTGCCAGCAGCCATAATCCGGGACAGGGGCTCTCGGGCGGGGAGCTGTTTTTT.

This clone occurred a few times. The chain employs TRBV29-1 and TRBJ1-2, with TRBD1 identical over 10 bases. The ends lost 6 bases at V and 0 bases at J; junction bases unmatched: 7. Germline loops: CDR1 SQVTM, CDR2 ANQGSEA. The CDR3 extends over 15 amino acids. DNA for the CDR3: TGCAGCGTCGGGACAGGGGACTCGCCTAACTATGGCTACACCTTC. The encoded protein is CSVGTGDSPNYGYTF. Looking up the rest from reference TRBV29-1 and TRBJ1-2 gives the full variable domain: SAVISQKPSRDICQRGTSLTIQCQVDSQVTMMFWYRQQPGQSLTLIATANQGSEATYESGFVIDKFPISRPNLTFSTLTVSNMSPEDSSIYLCSVGTGDSPNYGYTFGSGTRLTVV.

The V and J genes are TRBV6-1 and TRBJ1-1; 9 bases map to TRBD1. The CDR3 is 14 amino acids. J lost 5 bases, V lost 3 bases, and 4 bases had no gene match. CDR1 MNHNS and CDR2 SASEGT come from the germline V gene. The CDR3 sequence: CASSDLQGATEAFF. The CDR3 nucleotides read TGTGCCAGCAGTGACCTACAGGGGGCGACTGAAGCTTTCTTT.

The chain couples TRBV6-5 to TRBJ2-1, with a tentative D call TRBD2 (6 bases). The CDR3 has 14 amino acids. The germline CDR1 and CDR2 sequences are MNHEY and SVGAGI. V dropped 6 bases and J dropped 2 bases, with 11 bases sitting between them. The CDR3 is CASSLGLPYNEQFF. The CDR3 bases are TGTGCCAGCAGCCTGGGACTCCCCTACAATGAGCAGTTCTTC.

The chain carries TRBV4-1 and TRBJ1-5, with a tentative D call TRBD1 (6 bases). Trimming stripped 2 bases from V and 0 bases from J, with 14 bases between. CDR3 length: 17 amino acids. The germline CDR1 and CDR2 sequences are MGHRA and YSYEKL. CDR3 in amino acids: CASSQHYGQRSNQPQHF. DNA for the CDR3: TGCGCCAGCAGCCAACACTATGGACAGCGTAGCAATCAGCCCCAGCATTTT.

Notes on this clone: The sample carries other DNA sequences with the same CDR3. The CDR3 loop reads CASSELAGGPNEQFF. The CDR3 DNA sequence: TGCGCCAGCAGCGAACTAGCGGGGGGGCCAAATGAGCAGTTCTTC. The chain carries TRBV5-1 and TRBJ2-1; TRBD2 matches at 13 bases. With 4 bases clipped from V and 7 bases from J, the junction kept 5 bases outside the gene matches. Germline V gives CDR1 SGHRS, CDR2 YFSETQ. The CDR3 spans 15 residues.

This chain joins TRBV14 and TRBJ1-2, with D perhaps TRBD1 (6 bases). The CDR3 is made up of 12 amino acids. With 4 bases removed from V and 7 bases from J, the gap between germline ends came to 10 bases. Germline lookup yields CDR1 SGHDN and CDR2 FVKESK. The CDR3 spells CASSPGGAGYTF. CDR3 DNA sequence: TGTGCCAGCAGCCCCGGGGGGGCTGGCTACACCTTC. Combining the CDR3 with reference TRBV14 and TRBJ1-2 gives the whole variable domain EAGVTQFPSHSVIEKGQTVTLRCDPISGHDNLYWYRRVMGKEIKFLLHFVKESKQDESGMPNNRFLAERTGGTYSTLKVQPAELEDSGVYFCASSPGGAGYTFGSGTRLTVV.

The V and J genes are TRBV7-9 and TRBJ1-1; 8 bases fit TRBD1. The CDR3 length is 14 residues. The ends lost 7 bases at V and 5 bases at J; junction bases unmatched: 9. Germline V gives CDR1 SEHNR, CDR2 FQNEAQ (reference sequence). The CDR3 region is CASTPNTGGTEAFF. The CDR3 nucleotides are TGTGCCAGCACCCCCAACACAGGGGGGACTGAAGCTTTCTTT.

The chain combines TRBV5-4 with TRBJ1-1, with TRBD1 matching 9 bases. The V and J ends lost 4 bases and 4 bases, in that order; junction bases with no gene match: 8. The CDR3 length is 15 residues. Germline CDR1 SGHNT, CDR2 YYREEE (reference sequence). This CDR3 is CASSPTTQGATEAFF. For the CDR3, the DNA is TGTGCCAGCAGCCCGACCACACAGGGGGCCACTGAAGCTTTCTTT.

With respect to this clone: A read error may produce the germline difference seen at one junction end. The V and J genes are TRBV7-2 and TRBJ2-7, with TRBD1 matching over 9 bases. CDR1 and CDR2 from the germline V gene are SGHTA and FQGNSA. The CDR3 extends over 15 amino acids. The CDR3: CASSSRTGASSEQYF. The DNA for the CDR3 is TGTGCCAGCAGCTCGAGGACAGGGGCGTCCTCCGAGCAGTACTTC. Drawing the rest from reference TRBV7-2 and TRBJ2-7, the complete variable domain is GAGVSQSPSNKVTEKGKDVELRCDPISGHTALYWYRQSLGQGLEFLIYFQGNSAPDKSGLPSDRFSAERTGGSVSTLTIQRTQQEDSAVYLCASSSRTGASSEQYFGPGTRLTVT.

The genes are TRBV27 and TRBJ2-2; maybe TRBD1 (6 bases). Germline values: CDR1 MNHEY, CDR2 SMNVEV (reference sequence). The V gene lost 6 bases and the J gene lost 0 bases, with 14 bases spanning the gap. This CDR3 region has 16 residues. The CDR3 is CASRETGLTNTGELFF. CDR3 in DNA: TGTGCCAGCAGAGAGACAGGCCTAACGAACACCGGGGAGCTGTTTTTT.

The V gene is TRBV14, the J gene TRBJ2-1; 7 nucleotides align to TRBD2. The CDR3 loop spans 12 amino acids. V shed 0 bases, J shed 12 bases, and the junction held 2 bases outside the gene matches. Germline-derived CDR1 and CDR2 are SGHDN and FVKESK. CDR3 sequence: CASSQDPGGQFF. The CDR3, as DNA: TGTGCCAGCAGCCAAGATCCGGGGGGGCAGTTCTTC. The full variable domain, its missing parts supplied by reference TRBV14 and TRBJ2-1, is EAGVTQFPSHSVIEKGQTVTLRCDPISGHDNLYWYRRVMGKEIKFLLHFVKESKQDESGMPNNRFLAERTGGTYSTLKVQPAELEDSGVYFCASSQDPGGQFFGPGTRLTVL.

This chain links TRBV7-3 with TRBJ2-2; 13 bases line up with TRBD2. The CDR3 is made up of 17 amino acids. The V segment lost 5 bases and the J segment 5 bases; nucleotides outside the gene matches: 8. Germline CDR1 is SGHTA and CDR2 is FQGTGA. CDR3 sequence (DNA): TGTGCCAGCAGCCCTCGACTAGCGGGGGGTGTAACCGGGGAGCTGTTTTTT. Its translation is CASSPRLAGGVTGELFF.